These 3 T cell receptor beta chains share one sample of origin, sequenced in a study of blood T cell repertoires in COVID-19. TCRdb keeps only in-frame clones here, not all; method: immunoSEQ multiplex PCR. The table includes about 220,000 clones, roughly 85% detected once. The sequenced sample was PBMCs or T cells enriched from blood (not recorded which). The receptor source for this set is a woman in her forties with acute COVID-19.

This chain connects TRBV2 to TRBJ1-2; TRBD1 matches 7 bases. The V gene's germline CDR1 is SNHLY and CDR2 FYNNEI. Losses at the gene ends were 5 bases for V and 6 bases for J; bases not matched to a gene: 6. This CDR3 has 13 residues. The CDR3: CASSLGTVDGYTF. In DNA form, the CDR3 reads TGTGCCAGCAGTCTAGGGACAGTAGATGGCTACACCTTC.

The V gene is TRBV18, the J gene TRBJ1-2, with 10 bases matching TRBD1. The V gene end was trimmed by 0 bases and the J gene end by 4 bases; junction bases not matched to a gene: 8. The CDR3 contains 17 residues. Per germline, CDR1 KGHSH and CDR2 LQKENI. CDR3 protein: CASSPPRQGAKSYGYTF. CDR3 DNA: TGTGCCAGCTCACCACCCAGACAGGGGGCGAAATCCTATGGCTACACCTTC.

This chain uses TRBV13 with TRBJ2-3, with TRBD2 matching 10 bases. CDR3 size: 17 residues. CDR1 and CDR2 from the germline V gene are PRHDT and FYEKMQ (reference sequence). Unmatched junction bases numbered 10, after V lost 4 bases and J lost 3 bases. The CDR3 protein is CASSWPSSGGATDTQYF. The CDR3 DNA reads TGTGCCAGCAGCTGGCCGTCGAGCGGGGGGGCAACAGATACGCAGTATTTT. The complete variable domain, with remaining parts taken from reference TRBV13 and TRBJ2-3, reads AAGVIQSPRHLIKEKRETATLKCYPIPRHDTVYWYQQGPGQDPQFLISFYEKMQSDKGSIPDRFSAQQFSDYHSELNMSSLELGDSALYFCASSWPSSGGATDTQYFGPGTRLTVL.